One sample yielded the 6 T cell receptor beta chains listed below, sequenced in a study of blood T cell repertoires in COVID-19. Profiling relied on immunoSEQ multiplex PCR, and the TCRdb table lists in-frame clones only, not all of them. The sample consists of 90,000 to 120,000 clones, roughly 91% of them appearing once. The material sequenced was peripheral blood. These receptors all come from a human donor in a cohort sampled during active COVID-19.

The chain couples TRBV7-3 to TRBJ2-2, with D possibly being TRBD1 (5 bases). V was pared by 4 bases and J by 7 bases, with 13 bases between. Germline loops: CDR1 SGHTA, CDR2 FQGTGA. CDR3 length: 14 amino acids. The CDR3 loop is CASSSQGSSGELFF. As DNA, the CDR3 is TGTGCCAGCAGCTCCCAGGGTTCGAGCGGGGAGCTGTTTTTT.

V is TRBV29-1 and J is TRBJ2-7; 7 bases match TRBD1. CDR3 size: 13 residues. Germline lookup yields CDR1 SQVTM and CDR2 ANQGSEA. Trimming took 4 bases from V and 3 from J; bases not matched to a gene: 6. CDR3 sequence: CSVVTGWGYEQYF. The CDR3 nucleotides are TGCAGCGTTGTGACAGGGTGGGGCTACGAGCAGTACTTC.

This chain's CDR3 is CASSVRTSGSSYEQYF. CDR3 DNA sequence: TGTGCCAGCAGCGTCAGGACTAGCGGGAGCTCCTACGAGCAGTACTTC. The rearrangement links TRBV9 to TRBJ2-7; 13 positions agree with TRBD2. V gave up 2 bases and J gave up 0 bases; unmatched junction bases: 2. The CDR3 consists of 16 residues. The germline V gene has CDR1 SGDLS and CDR2 YYNGEE. The variable domain in full, with the rest retrieved from reference TRBV9 and TRBJ2-7, is DSGVTQTPKHLITATGQRVTLRCSPRSGDLSVYWYQQSLDQGLQFLIQYYNGEERAKGNILERFSAQQFPDLHSELNLSSLELGDSALYFCASSVRTSGSSYEQYFGPGTRLTVT.

The chain uses TRBV23-1 and TRBJ2-7; 9 bases line up with TRBD2. TRBV23-1 is recorded as an ORF, its role being uncertain. V trimming: 0 bases; J trimming: 3 bases; junction bases outside the gene matches: 12. This CDR3 has 18 residues. The DNA for the CDR3 is TGCGCCAGCAGTCAATCTCCCAGTCTTACTAGCGGGTACTACGAGCAGTACTTC. Protein product: CASSQSPSLTSGYYEQYF.

V and J are TRBV24-1 and TRBJ2-5; possibly TRBD2 for D (7 bases). The CDR3 totals 14 residues. Germline V gene lookup returns CDR1 KGHDR and CDR2 SFDVKD. The V end lost 8 bases, the J end lost 7 bases, and 19 bases lay between the germline ends. The CDR3 DNA is TGTGCCACCACCCTACGGGGGGTACAGGGGACCCAGTACTTC. The encoded protein is CATTLRGVQGTQYF.

In its sample, this clone was seen a few times. The chain carries TRBV19 and TRBJ1-5; no reliable D call. CDR1 is LNHDA, CDR2 SQIVND, per germline (reference sequence). V lost 9 bases and J 3 bases, leaving 6 bases between the germline ends. This CDR3 is built from 11 residues. Here the CDR3 reads CARQNNQPQHF. CDR3 DNA: TGTGCCAGACAAAACAATCAGCCCCAGCATTTT.